This T cell receptor (beta chain) was documented in a study of cytomegalovirus exposure and HLA in healthy donors. The study, taken as a whole, reports: The authors later found TCR association rates varying by HLA locus, with DRB1 most and HLA-C fewest.

A remark on this clone: Its matching antigen is unknown.

The PCR contained 60 Vbeta and 13 Jbeta primers. Profiling relied on immunoSEQ multiplex PCR, and the TCRdb table lists in-frame clones only, not all of them. The table lists 120,000 to 150,000 clones, 80% of them singletons. Germline V lookup: CDR1 SNHLY, CDR2 FYNNEI. V was cut by 4 bases and J by 7 bases, with 8 bases left in between. The CDR3 covers 12 residues. The source of this sequence is a male donor in good health and CMV-seronegative. The rearrangement joins TRBV2 to TRBJ2-1; no reliable D call. The sample consisted of PBMCs. CDR3 protein: CASSVNSNEQFF. As DNA, the CDR3 is TGTGCCAGCAGTGTTAACAGTAATGAGCAGTTCTTC.